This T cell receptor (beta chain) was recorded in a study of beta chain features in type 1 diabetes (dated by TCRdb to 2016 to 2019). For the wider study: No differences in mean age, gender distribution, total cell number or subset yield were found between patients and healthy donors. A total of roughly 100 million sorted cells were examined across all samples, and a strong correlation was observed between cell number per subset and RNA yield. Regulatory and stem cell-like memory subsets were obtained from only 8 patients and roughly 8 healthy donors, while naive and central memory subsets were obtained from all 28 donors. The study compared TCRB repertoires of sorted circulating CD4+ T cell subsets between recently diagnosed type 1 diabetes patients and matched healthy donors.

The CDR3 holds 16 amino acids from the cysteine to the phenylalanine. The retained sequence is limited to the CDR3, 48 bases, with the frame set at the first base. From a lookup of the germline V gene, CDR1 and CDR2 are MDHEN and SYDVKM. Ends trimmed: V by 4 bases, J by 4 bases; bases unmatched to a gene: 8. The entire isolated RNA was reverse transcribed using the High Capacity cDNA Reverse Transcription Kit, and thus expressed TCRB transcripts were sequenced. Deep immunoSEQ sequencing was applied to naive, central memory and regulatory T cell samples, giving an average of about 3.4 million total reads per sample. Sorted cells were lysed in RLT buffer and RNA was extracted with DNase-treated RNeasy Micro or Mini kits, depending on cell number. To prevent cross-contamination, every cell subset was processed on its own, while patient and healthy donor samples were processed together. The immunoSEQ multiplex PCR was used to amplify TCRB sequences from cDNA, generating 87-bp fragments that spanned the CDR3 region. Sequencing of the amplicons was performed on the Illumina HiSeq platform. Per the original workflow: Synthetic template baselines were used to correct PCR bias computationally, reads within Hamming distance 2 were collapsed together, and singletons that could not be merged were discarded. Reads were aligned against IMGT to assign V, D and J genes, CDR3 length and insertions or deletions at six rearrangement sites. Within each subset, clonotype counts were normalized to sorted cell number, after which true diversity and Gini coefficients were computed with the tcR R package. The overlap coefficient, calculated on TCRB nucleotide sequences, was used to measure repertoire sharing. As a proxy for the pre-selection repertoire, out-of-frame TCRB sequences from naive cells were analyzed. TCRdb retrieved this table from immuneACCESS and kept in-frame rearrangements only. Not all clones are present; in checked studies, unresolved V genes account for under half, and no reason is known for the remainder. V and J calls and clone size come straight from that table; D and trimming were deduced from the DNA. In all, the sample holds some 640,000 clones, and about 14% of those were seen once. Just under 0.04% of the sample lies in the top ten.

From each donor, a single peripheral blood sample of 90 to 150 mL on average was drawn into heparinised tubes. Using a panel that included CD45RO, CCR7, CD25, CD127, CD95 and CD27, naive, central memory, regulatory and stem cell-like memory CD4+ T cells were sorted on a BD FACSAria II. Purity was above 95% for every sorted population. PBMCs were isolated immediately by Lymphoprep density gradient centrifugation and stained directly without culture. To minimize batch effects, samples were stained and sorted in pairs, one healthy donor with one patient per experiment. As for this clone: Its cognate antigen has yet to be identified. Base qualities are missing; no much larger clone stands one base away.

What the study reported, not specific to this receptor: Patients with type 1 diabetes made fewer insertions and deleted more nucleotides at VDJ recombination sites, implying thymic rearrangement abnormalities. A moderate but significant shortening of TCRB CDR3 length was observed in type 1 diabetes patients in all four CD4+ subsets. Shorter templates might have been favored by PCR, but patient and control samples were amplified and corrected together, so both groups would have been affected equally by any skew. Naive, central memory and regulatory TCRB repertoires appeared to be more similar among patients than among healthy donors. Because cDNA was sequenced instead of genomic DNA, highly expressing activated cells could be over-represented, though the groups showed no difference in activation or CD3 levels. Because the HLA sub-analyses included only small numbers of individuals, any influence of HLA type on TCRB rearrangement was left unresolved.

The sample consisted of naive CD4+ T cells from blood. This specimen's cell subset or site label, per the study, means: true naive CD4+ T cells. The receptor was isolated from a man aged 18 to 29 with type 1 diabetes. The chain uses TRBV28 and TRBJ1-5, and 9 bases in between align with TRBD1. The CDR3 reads CASSSLDRGYNQPQHF. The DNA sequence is TGTGCCAGCAGTTCTCTGGACAGGGGTTATAATCAGCCCCAGCATTTT. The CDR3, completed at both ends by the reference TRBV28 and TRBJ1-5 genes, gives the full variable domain DVKVTQSSRYLVKRTGEKVFLECVQDMDHENMFWYRQDPGLGLRLIYFSYDVKMKEKGDIPEGYSVSREKKERFSLILESASTNQTSMYLCASSSLDRGYNQPQHFGDGTRLSIL.